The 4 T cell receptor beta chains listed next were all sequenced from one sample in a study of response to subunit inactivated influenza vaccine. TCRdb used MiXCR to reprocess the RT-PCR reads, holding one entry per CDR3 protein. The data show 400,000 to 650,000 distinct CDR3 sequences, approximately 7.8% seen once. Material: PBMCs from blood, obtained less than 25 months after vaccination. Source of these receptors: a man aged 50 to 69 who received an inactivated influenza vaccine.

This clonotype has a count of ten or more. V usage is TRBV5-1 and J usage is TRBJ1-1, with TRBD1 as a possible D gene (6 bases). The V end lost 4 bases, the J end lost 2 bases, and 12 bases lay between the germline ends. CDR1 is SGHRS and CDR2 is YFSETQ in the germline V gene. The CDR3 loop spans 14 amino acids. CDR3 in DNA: TGCGCCAGCAGCCCAAAGACAGGCAACACTGAAGCTTTCTTT. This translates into CASSPKTGNTEAFF.

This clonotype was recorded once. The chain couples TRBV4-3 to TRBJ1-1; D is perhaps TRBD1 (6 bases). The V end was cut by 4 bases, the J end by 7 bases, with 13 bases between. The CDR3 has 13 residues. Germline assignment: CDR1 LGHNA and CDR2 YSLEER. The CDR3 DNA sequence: TGCGCCAGCAGCCGACAGGCCAGGGGTGAAGCTTTCTTT. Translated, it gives CASSRQARGEAFF.

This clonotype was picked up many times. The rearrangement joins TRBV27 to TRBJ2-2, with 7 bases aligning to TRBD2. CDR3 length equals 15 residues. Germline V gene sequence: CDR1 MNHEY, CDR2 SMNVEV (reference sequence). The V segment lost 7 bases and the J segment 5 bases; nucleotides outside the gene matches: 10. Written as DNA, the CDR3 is TGTGCCAGCACATATGGGGGGGAAGGAACCGGGGAGCTGTTTTTT. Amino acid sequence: CASTYGGEGTGELFF.

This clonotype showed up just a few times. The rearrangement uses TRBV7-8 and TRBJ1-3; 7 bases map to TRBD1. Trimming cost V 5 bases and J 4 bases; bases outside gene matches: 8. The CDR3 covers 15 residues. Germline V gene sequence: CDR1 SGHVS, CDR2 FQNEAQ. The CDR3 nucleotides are TGTGCCAGCAGCCAGAGACAGGGCGACGGAAACACCATATATTTT. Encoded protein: CASSQRQGDGNTIYF.